The T cell receptor beta chain under discussion was sequenced for a study of memory CD4+ T cells and cytomegalovirus serostatus. Using immunoSEQ multiplex PCR, the repertoire was profiled, and TCRdb retains in-frame clones only, with some absent. In the table there are 54,000 or so clones, about 81% of which are singletons. Germline V gives CDR1 WSHSY, CDR2 SAAADI. V lost 0 bases to trimming and J lost 6 bases, with 11 bases between them. The CDR3 runs to 14 residues. The sort gate was single viable CD3+CD4+CD8-CD45RO+ cells for memory CD4+ T cells. The chain joins TRBV10-2 to TRBJ1-1; the D gene is possibly TRBD1 (5 bases). The sample consisted of memory CD4+ T cells from blood. The TCR comes from an adult in good health and CMV-seronegative. Here the CDR3 reads CASSESTGDPEAFF. The CDR3 coding sequence is TGCGCCAGCAGTGAGTCTACGGGGGACCCTGAAGCTTTCTTT.